The TCR beta chain under discussion was sequenced for a study of immune evolution from preneoplasia to lung adenocarcinoma. Between the mid-2010s and the late 2010s, patients underwent resection in Japan or China. Premalignant or tumor cells were enriched by macro-dissection after pathologic assessment. TCRdb keeps only in-frame clones here, not all; method: immunoSEQ multiplex PCR. The sample lists approximately 4,400 clones; around 88% were seen once. This CDR3 is 14 amino acids long. Germline lookup yields CDR1 SGHDT and CDR2 YYEEEE. Trimming cost V 4 bases and J 6 bases, with 17 bases left between them.

The genes are TRBV5-6 and TRBJ2-7; D might be TRBD1 or TRBD2, each matching 5 bases. This TCR was recovered from a person between 60 and 79 years old with lung adenocarcinoma. The sample was FFPE lung adenocarcinoma in situ tissue. CDR3 coding DNA: TGTGCCAGCAGCCTGAGGGGAGCCGAGGGCGAGCAGTACTTC. Protein sequence: CASSLRGAEGEQYF. Full variable domain (outside the CDR3, taken from reference TRBV5-6 and TRBJ2-7): DAGVTQSPTHLIKTRGQQVTLRCSPKSGHDTVSWYQQALGQGPQFIFQYYEEEERQRGNFPDRFSGHQFPNYSSELNVNALLLGDSALYLCASSLRGAEGEQYFGPGTRLTVT.